The clone carrying this TCR beta chain has a handful of counts. The source of the sample is a study of blood T cell repertoires in COVID-19. About the study: Acute and convalescent COVID-19 samples came from the United States, Italy and Spain.

The method was immunoSEQ multiplex PCR; TCRdb's version includes in-frame clones alone and lacks a portion of them. The data hold roughly 60,000 clones, with about 93% observed a single time. The CDR3 covers 15 residues. Trimming left V 0 bases short and J 8 bases short, with 13 bases between. Looked up from germline, CDR1 is LNHNV and CDR2 is YYDKDF (reference sequence). Sequenced material: peripheral blood. The rearrangement links TRBV15 to TRBJ2-2; D perhaps matches TRBD2 (6 bases). This sequence was found in a woman older than 75 with active COVID-19. The CDR3 DNA sequence: TGTGCCACCAGCAGAGAAAGGACCGGGACTGGGGAGCTGTTTTTT. It codes for CATSRERTGTGELFF.